These 28 T cell receptor beta chains were all obtained from the same sample, sequenced in a study of cytomegalovirus exposure and HLA in healthy donors. A multiplex PCR was run with 60 Vbeta primers and 13 Jbeta primers. This table comes from immunoSEQ multiplex PCR, and its TCRdb copy is limited to in-frame clones, with some not included. This sample has more than 110,000 clones, with 80% found just once. The sequenced sample was PBMCs. These receptors all stem from a man aged 50-59 years in good health and CMV-seronegative.

The chain employs TRBV19 and TRBJ1-1; 8 bases align to TRBD1. V gave up 5 bases and J gave up 3 bases; unmatched junction bases: 11. This CDR3 has 16 residues. Germline V gene data show CDR1 as LNHDA and CDR2 as SQIVND (reference sequence). The CDR3 region has the DNA TGTGCCAGTAGTCCACTGCGACAGGGGCTCGACACTGAAGCTTTCTTT. Residues: CASSPLRQGLDTEAFF.

The J gene is TRBJ2-5, the V gene TRBV7-2; no firm D call. The CDR3 covers 13 residues. From germline, CDR1 is SGHTA and CDR2 FQGNSA. The V end was cut by 5 bases, the J end by 3 bases, with 10 bases between. CDR3 sequence reads: CASSRQAEETQYF. CDR3 DNA sequence: TGTGCCAGCAGCCGTCAGGCAGAAGAGACCCAGTACTTC.

J is TRBJ1-1 and V is TRBV11-2; D remains unclear. The length of the CDR3 is 16 residues. V lost 5 bases, J lost 1 base, and 17 bases lay in between. The germline V gene encodes CDR1 SGHAT and CDR2 FQNNGV. The CDR3 DNA reads TGTGCCAGCAGCCCCATACGGCAGACTACGAACACTGAAGCTTTCTTT. This codes for CASSPIRQTTNTEAFF.

The chain couples TRBV2 to TRBJ2-5; tentatively, D is TRBD1 (5 bases). The CDR3 has 11 residues. CDR1 and CDR2 (germline): SNHLY, FYNNEI. The CDR3 coding sequence is TGTGGGGCAGGGTCGTGGGAGACCCAGTACTTC. It specifies CGAGSWETQYF.

This chain connects TRBV6-1 to TRBJ2-7, with 9 positions matching TRBD2. Germline V gene data show CDR1 as MNHNS and CDR2 as SASEGT. The V gene end was trimmed by 7 bases and the J gene end by 0 bases; junction bases not matched to a gene: 7. The length of the CDR3 is 15 residues. The CDR3 region is CASNGGRGGSYEQYF. The CDR3 coding sequence is TGTGCCAGCAACGGCGGGAGGGGCGGCTCCTACGAGCAGTACTTC.

The chain is built from TRBV11-1 and TRBJ2-7; TRBD2 might be the D (5 bases). Trimming pared 1 base from V and 3 bases from J, leaving 7 bases between. The CDR3 runs to 13 residues. Germline V gene lookup returns CDR1 SGHAT and CDR2 FQDESV (reference sequence). The CDR3 sequence: CASSLERSYEQYF. The CDR3 nucleotides are TGTGCCAGCAGCTTAGAGCGGAGCTACGAGCAGTACTTC. Supplemented by reference TRBV11-1 and TRBJ2-7, the full variable domain reads EAEVAQSPRYKITEKSQAVAFWCDPISGHATLYWYRQILGQGPELLVQFQDESVVDDSQLPKDRFSAERLKGVDSTLKIQPAELGDSAMYLCASSLERSYEQYFGPGTRLTVT.

The chain links TRBV6-1 to TRBJ1-1; 10 nucleotides line up with TRBD1. Germline V CDR1 and CDR2: MNHNS, SASEGT. Trimming took 6 bases from V and 1 from J; bases not matched to a gene: 2. This CDR3 has 14 residues. The CDR3 DNA follows: TGTGCCAGCAGGACAGGGGGCGGGAACACTGAAGCTTTCTTT. Protein: CASRTGGGNTEAFF.

The J gene is TRBJ1-2, the V gene TRBV5-4; 10 bases are a match to TRBD1. Germline lookup yields CDR1 SGHNT and CDR2 YYREEE (reference sequence). V lost 6 bases, J lost 6 bases, and 8 bases stayed unmatched. This CDR3 is 14 amino acids long. The CDR3 region is CASMTWTGGDGYTF. The CDR3, as DNA: TGTGCCAGCATGACTTGGACAGGGGGAGATGGCTACACCTTC.

The chain carries TRBV6-5 and TRBJ2-7, with 7 bases fitting TRBD1. V gave up 2 bases and J gave up 2 bases; unmatched junction bases: 9. Germline V lookup: CDR1 MNHEY, CDR2 SVGAGI. The CDR3 runs to 16 residues. CDR3 in DNA: TGTGCCAGCAGTTACGGGACCGGGACAGAGGCCTACGAGCAGTACTTC. Its protein is CASSYGTGTEAYEQYF.

This clone appeared a few times. The J gene is TRBJ1-1, the V gene TRBV5-4, with D maybe TRBD1 (5 bases). Germline V gene lookup returns CDR1 SGHNT and CDR2 YYREEE (reference sequence). V dropped 5 bases and J dropped 2 bases, with 10 bases sitting between them. CDR3 size: 13 residues. CDR3 coding DNA: TGTGCCAGCAGTCACGACAGCAACACTGAAGCTTTCTTT. Protein product: CASSHDSNTEAFF. Variable domain in full (rest from reference TRBV5-4 and TRBJ1-1): ETGVTQSPTHLIKTRGQQVTLRCSSQSGHNTVSWYQQALGQGPQFIFQYYREEENGRGNFPPRFSGLQFPNYSSELNVNALELDDSALYLCASSHDSNTEAFFGQGTRLTVV.

V is TRBV18 and J is TRBJ2-2; D unclear. V gave up 3 bases and J gave up 1 base, with 9 bases separating them. The CDR3 runs 15 residues. CDR1 and CDR2 from the germline V gene are KGHSH and LQKENI. CDR3 in amino acids: CASSPMAVNTGELFF. The CDR3 nucleotides are TGTGCCAGCTCACCTATGGCGGTGAACACCGGGGAGCTGTTTTTT.

The V and J genes are TRBV5-1 and TRBJ2-3; D gene uncertain. Germline assignment: CDR1 SGHRS and CDR2 YFSETQ. Trimming took off 0 bases at V and 0 bases at J, with 8 bases between the two ends. This CDR3 comprises 15 residues. In DNA, the CDR3 is TGCGCCAGCAGCTTGGGCGGAGCTAGCACAGATACGCAGTATTTT. Protein: CASSLGGASTDTQYF.

This clone was picked up one time. The rearrangement joins TRBV6-1 to TRBJ1-2; no firm D call. V was trimmed by 7 bases and J by 5 bases, leaving 5 bases between them. In germline, CDR1 is MNHNS, CDR2 SASEGT. This CDR3 spans 10 amino acids. The CDR3 spells CASNLYGYTF. The DNA of the CDR3 is TGTGCCAGCAATCTATATGGCTACACCTTC.

The rearrangement links TRBV5-1 to TRBJ1-1; D is unclear. This CDR3 region has 14 residues. CDR1 is SGHRS, CDR2 YFSETQ, per germline. Trimming shortened V by 2 bases and J by 0 bases, and 8 bases separated the two germline ends. The CDR3 protein is CASSFEALNTEAFF. In nucleotides, the CDR3 is TGCGCCAGCAGCTTCGAGGCCCTGAACACTGAAGCTTTCTTT.

The chain uses TRBV6-1 and TRBJ2-7, with 10 positions matching TRBD2. With 3 bases clipped from V and 1 base from J, the junction kept 6 bases outside the gene matches. Germline CDR1 and CDR2: MNHNS and SASEGT. This CDR3 region has 16 residues. CDR3 loop: CASSEERGGWSYEQYF. CDR3 coding DNA: TGTGCCAGCAGTGAGGAGCGGGGGGGCTGGTCCTACGAGCAGTACTTC.

J is TRBJ1-5 and V is TRBV7-9; 9 nucleotides agree with TRBD1. V shed 5 bases and J 3 bases; nucleotides not matched to a gene: 11. In germline, CDR1 is SEHNR, CDR2 FQNEAQ (reference sequence). The CDR3 runs to 17 residues. The CDR3 coding sequence is TGTGCCAGCAGCGTACGGGACAGGGAAATAACCAATCAGCCCCAGCATTTT. This sequence encodes CASSVRDREITNQPQHF.

This clone was seen more than once but under ten times. This sequence joins TRBV29-1 and TRBJ2-7, with 9 nucleotides matching TRBD1. V lost 7 bases and J lost 4; bases outside the gene matches: 5. The CDR3 has 12 residues. The germline V gene has CDR1 SQVTM and CDR2 ANQGSEA. CDR3 sequence: CSATGTGYEQYF. For the CDR3, the DNA is TGCAGCGCCACCGGGACAGGGTACGAGCAGTACTTC.

The chain couples TRBV28 to TRBJ2-2; 12 nucleotides align to TRBD2. There are 15 residues in the CDR3. Germline V gene lookup returns CDR1 MDHEN and CDR2 SYDVKM. The trim removed 6 bases at V and 6 bases at J, leaving 5 bases unmatched. The chain's CDR3 is CASSLAGGSSGELFF. In nucleotides, the CDR3 is TGTGCCAGCAGCCTAGCGGGAGGGTCGTCCGGGGAGCTGTTTTTT.

This chain links TRBV10-1 with TRBJ2-7, with TRBD1 identical over 7 bases. The CDR3 consists of 16 residues. CDR1 is WNHNN, CDR2 SYGVQD, per germline (reference sequence). The ends lost 0 bases at V and 2 bases at J; junction bases unmatched: 7. DNA for the CDR3: TGCGCCAGCAGTGAGTCAGATGGGACAGAAGCCTACGAGCAGTACTTC. It codes for CASSESDGTEAYEQYF.

J is TRBJ2-3 and V is TRBV7-3; unclear D gene. CDR1 SGHTA and CDR2 FQGTGA come from the germline V gene. The CDR3 covers 15 residues. Trimming cost V 5 bases and J 1 base, with 13 bases left between them. CDR3 nucleotide sequence: TGTGCCAGCAGCCCGCGAGCTAGAGGCACAGATACGCAGTATTTT. Protein: CASSPRARGTDTQYF.

CDR3 sequence reads: CASSSTNEKLFF. CDR3 sequence (DNA): TGTGCCAGCAGCTCAACTAATGAAAAACTGTTTTTT. The V gene is TRBV6-5, the J gene TRBJ1-4; no clear D gene. The CDR3 spans 12 residues. Germline V CDR1 and CDR2: MNHEY, SVGAGI. Trimming removed 6 bases from V and 0 bases from J, with 2 bases in between.

The V gene is TRBV5-1, the J gene TRBJ1-2, with D unclear. In germline, CDR1 is SGHRS, CDR2 YFSETQ. This CDR3 comprises 13 residues. Trimming removed 2 bases from V and 2 bases from J, with 7 bases in between. This CDR3 is CASSLQQNYGYTF. The CDR3 DNA follows: TGCGCCAGCAGCTTACAACAGAACTATGGCTACACCTTC.

V usage is TRBV6-5 and J usage is TRBJ2-3; possible D gene TRBD2, 7 bases. This CDR3 is 15 amino acids long. CDR1 is MNHEY, CDR2 SVGAGI, per germline. V lost 2 bases and J 2 bases, leaving 11 bases between the germline ends. CDR3 DNA: TGTGCCAGCAGTTACGGGGGGGCCCACACAGATACGCAGTATTTT. It encodes CASSYGGAHTDTQYF.

This clone was seen only a few times. J is TRBJ1-2 and V is TRBV9, with a weak D call TRBD1 (6 bases). The germline V and J ends were trimmed by 3 bases and 7 bases, with 16 bases remaining between them. This CDR3 has 14 residues. Germline assignment: CDR1 SGDLS and CDR2 YYNGEE. The CDR3 is CASSAPDRIGGYTF. CDR3 DNA: TGTGCCAGCAGCGCCCCCGACAGGATCGGTGGCTACACCTTC.

This clone was counted a few times. The chain uses TRBV29-1 and TRBJ1-2; D is ambiguous. With 4 bases removed from V and 0 bases from J, the gap between germline ends came to 12 bases. Germline lookup yields CDR1 SQVTM and CDR2 ANQGSEA. CDR3 length equals 14 residues. CDR3 nucleotide sequence: TGCAGCGTTGTCAGGAGGACTACTAACTATGGCTACACCTTC. This encodes CSVVRRTTNYGYTF.

The chain uses TRBV5-4 and TRBJ1-6, with a possible D match to TRBD1 (5 bases). The CDR3 contains 15 residues. Trimming removed 0 bases at V and 7 bases at J, with 11 bases between. In germline, CDR1 is SGHNT, CDR2 YYREEE (reference sequence). This CDR3 reads CASSLEGFGNSPLHF. Here the CDR3 DNA reads TGTGCCAGCAGCTTGGAGGGGTTTGGAAATTCACCCCTCCACTTT.

This clone occurred a few times. This chain joins TRBV6-5 and TRBJ1-1, with D uncertain. This CDR3 comprises 12 residues. V was trimmed by 6 bases and J by 3 bases, leaving 8 bases between them. In germline, CDR1 is MNHEY, CDR2 SVGAGI. DNA for the CDR3: TGTGCCAGCAGCCGAGGTGACACTGAAGCTTTCTTT. Translating it yields CASSRGDTEAFF.

The V call is TRBV19, the J call TRBJ1-2, with a tentative D call TRBD1 (5 bases). The germline V gene encodes CDR1 LNHDA and CDR2 SQIVND (reference sequence). V gave up 5 bases and J gave up 0 bases, with 13 bases separating them. The CDR3 is made up of 15 amino acids. CDR3 protein: CASSQGLQTNYGYTF. For the CDR3, the DNA is TGTGCCAGTAGTCAGGGTCTCCAGACTAACTATGGCTACACCTTC.